Below, 12 T cell receptor beta chains from the same sample are listed, as sequenced in a study of CD8 T cells in ankylosing spondylitis. Study-level findings and limits: A motif of several highly homologous TCR beta variants was seen as apparently characteristic of ankylosing spondylitis blood.

No antigen has been identified for these receptors. TCRdb re-analysed the 5' RACE reads in MiXCR, keeping a single row per CDR3 protein. The repertoire holds fewer than 550,000 distinct CDR3 sequences, with about 5% as singletons. The sequencing input was blood, either unsorted or a sorted T cell fraction (not recorded which). These receptors were collected from a male donor with ankylosing spondylitis.

This clonotype was seen a handful of times. This chain uses TRBV20-1 with TRBJ2-2; the match to TRBD1 covers 8 bases. Germline trimming cut 6 bases from V and 1 base from J; bases unmatched to any gene: 4. The CDR3 is made up of 14 amino acids. Germline V gives CDR1 DFQATT, CDR2 SNEGSKA (reference sequence). For the CDR3, the DNA is TGCAGTGCCCCCGGGACAGGGAACACCGGGGAGCTGTTTTTT. Protein product: CSAPGTGNTGELFF.

Ten or more counts support this clonotype. The J gene is TRBJ2-3, the V gene TRBV6-1; 8 positions match TRBD2. Germline V gives CDR1 MNHNS, CDR2 SASEGT. J lost 6 bases, V lost 8 bases, and 10 bases had no gene match. The CDR3 runs 14 residues. CDR3 DNA: TGTGCCAGCCGCCCTGGACTAGCCGTGGATACGCAGTATTTT. Encoded protein: CASRPGLAVDTQYF.

This clonotype was observed many times. The V call is TRBV20-1, the J call TRBJ1-5, with D perhaps TRBD1 (5 bases). Germline V lookup: CDR1 DFQATT, CDR2 SNEGSKA (reference sequence). CDR3 length equals 16 residues. Deletions cut 3 bases from V and 3 bases from J, with 18 bases between. The CDR3 DNA reads TGCAGTGCTAGCCGGGGGGTGGGAGAGGTCAATCAGCCCCAGCATTTT. This codes for CSASRGVGEVNQPQHF.

This clonotype was recorded at least ten times. The CDR3: CSVETTAGELFF. The CDR3 nucleotides read TGCAGCGTTGAAACAACAGCCGGGGAGCTGTTTTTT. V gene TRBV29-1 combines with J gene TRBJ2-2; D not resolved. Trimming stripped 2 bases from V and 6 bases from J, with 7 bases between. Germline loops: CDR1 SQVTM, CDR2 ANQGSEA. The CDR3 loop spans 12 amino acids.

This clonotype was found a few times. V gene TRBV4-1 combines with J gene TRBJ2-1; 8 bases map to TRBD2. J gave up 8 bases and V 1 base, and 7 bases lay outside the gene matches. The V gene's germline CDR1 is MGHRA and CDR2 YSYEKL. This CDR3 is built from 15 residues. CDR3 bases: TGCGCCAGCAGCCAAGTTTCTAGCGGGCGGGATGAGCAGTTCTTC. This sequence encodes CASSQVSSGRDEQFF.

This clonotype was seen repeatedly, ten times or more. This chain connects TRBV7-2 to TRBJ2-1; a weak D match, TRBD2 (5 bases). This CDR3 region has 15 residues. V was pared by 1 base and J by 7 bases, with 14 bases between. The germline gives CDR1 SGHTA, CDR2 FQGNSA. The CDR3 reads CASSLGSLALNEQFF. The CDR3 DNA follows: TGTGCCAGCAGCTTAGGATCCCTAGCTCTAAATGAGCAGTTCTTC.

Ten or more counts support this clonotype. This rearrangement joins TRBV7-9 to TRBJ2-5; 9 nucleotides match TRBD1. V shed 5 bases, J shed 5 bases, and the junction held 9 bases outside the gene matches. The V gene's germline CDR1 is SEHNR and CDR2 FQNEAQ (reference sequence). The CDR3 is 15 residues long. As DNA, the CDR3 is TGTGCCAGCAGCATAGGGGACAGGGTCTGGGAGACCCAGTACTTC. Translating gives CASSIGDRVWETQYF.

This clonotype was seen at least ten times. The gene calls are TRBV5-1 and TRBJ2-2, with 9 bases lining up with TRBD2. The CDR3 loop spans 14 amino acids. The V and J ends lost 5 bases and 5 bases, in that order; junction bases with no gene match: 4. CDR1 SGHRS and CDR2 YFSETQ come from the germline V gene. Here the CDR3 DNA reads TGCGCCAGCAGTCGACTAGCGGAGACCGGGGAGCTGTTTTTT. It yields the protein CASSRLAETGELFF.

This clonotype was recorded many times. The chain uses TRBV4-3 and TRBJ1-1; D is unclear. This CDR3 has 15 amino acids. The germline CDR1 and CDR2 sequences are LGHNA and YSLEER. Trimming left V 0 bases short and J 0 bases short, with 8 bases between. The CDR3 reads CASSQEIRMNTEAFF. The CDR3 nucleotides read TGCGCCAGCAGCCAAGAGATCAGAATGAACACTGAAGCTTTCTTT.

The sample holds many counts of this clonotype. This rearrangement joins TRBV12-3 or TRBV12-4 to TRBJ1-6; maybe TRBD1 (5 bases). V lost 5 bases to trimming and J lost 4 bases, with 15 bases between them. The CDR3 spans 16 residues. The CDR3 DNA follows: TGTGCCAGCAGTCCACGGGGAGGGGCGTATAATTCACCCCTCCACTTT. Its protein is CASSPRGGAYNSPLHF.

Ten or more counts support this clonotype. The rearrangement joins TRBV4-3 to TRBJ2-1; D possibly corresponds to TRBD2 (6 bases). The CDR3 has 17 residues. The germline V gene has CDR1 LGHNA and CDR2 YSLEER. Trimming cost V 1 base and J 5 bases, with 18 bases left between them. The CDR3 DNA reads as TGCGCCAGCAGCCAAGGACCGGGAGTGAGGGGAAACAATGAGCAGTTCTTC. Translated: CASSQGPGVRGNNEQFF.

The sample holds many counts of this clonotype. This sequence joins TRBV29-1 and TRBJ2-2, with a tentative D call TRBD1 (6 bases). Trimming shortened V by 7 bases and J by 2 bases, and 14 bases separated the two germline ends. CDR1 SQVTM and CDR2 ANQGSEA come from the germline V gene. This CDR3 comprises 14 residues. The CDR3 DNA sequence: TGCAGCGCGCTCGGACAGTACAACACCGGGGAGCTGTTTTTT. Protein: CSALGQYNTGELFF.